The T cell receptor (beta chain) described here comes from a study of control samples from healthy donors and cancer patients. Generated by immunoSEQ multiplex PCR, the TCRdb table keeps only in-frame clones and is missing some. The table shows 150,000 to 200,000 clones, with over 85% occurring only once. V shed 3 bases and J 4 bases; nucleotides not matched to a gene: 12. Looked up from germline, CDR1 is KGHSH and CDR2 is LQKENI. This CDR3 is 17 amino acids long. The V call is TRBV18, the J call TRBJ2-7; 10 bases match TRBD2. The TCR originated in a man between 25 and 39 years old in good health. Sequences were obtained from blood. CDR3 DNA: TGTGCCAGCTCACCCTTCCCCGCTAGCGGGAGTCTATACGAGCAGTACTTC. It codes for CASSPFPASGSLYEQYF.